Following are 17 T cell receptor beta chains from one sample sequenced in a study of cytomegalovirus exposure and HLA in healthy donors. It was with 60 Vbeta and 13 Jbeta primers that the PCR ran. This table comes from immunoSEQ multiplex PCR, and its TCRdb copy is limited to in-frame clones, with some not included. The data hold under 200,000 clones, with 82% observed a single time. Sequences were obtained from PBMCs. These receptors were collected from a young woman in good health and CMV-seronegative.

The gene calls are TRBV10-3 and TRBJ2-3; perhaps TRBD2 as D (6 bases). Trimming stripped 2 bases from V and 0 bases from J, with 9 bases between. Germline values: CDR1 ENHRY, CDR2 SYGVKD. The CDR3 totals 15 residues. Written as DNA, the CDR3 is TGTGCCATCAGTGAGGCGGGAACTAGCACAGATACGCAGTATTTT. Translated, it gives CAISEAGTSTDTQYF.

The chain employs TRBV7-9 and TRBJ2-1; D not certain. Trimming removed 6 bases from V and 2 bases from J, with 11 bases in between. Germline values: CDR1 SEHNR, CDR2 FQNEAQ (reference sequence). The CDR3 contains 14 residues. Here the CDR3 reads CASRDDRAYNEQFF. The CDR3 DNA sequence: TGTGCCAGCAGAGATGACCGGGCCTACAATGAGCAGTTCTTC.

This rearrangement joins TRBV2 to TRBJ1-6; D unclear. The germline V gene encodes CDR1 SNHLY and CDR2 FYNNEI. This CDR3 comprises 14 residues. V was trimmed by 4 bases and J by 0 bases, leaving 4 bases between them. This chain's CDR3 is CASSGSSYNSPLHF. DNA for the CDR3: TGTGCCAGCAGTGGTAGCTCCTATAATTCACCCCTCCACTTT.

The chain links TRBV11-2 to TRBJ1-3; tentative D call: TRBD1 (5 bases). CDR1 is SGHAT and CDR2 is FQNNGV in the germline V gene. V was pared by 6 bases and J by 0 bases, with 15 bases between. The CDR3 runs 16 residues. The chain's CDR3 is CASRLTGLGSGNTIYF. DNA of the CDR3: TGTGCCAGCAGACTAACAGGCTTGGGCTCTGGAAACACCATATATTTT.

The J gene is TRBJ2-3, the V gene TRBV7-9, with TRBD2 matching 14 bases. J was trimmed by 2 bases and V by 5 bases; bases with no gene match: 3. This CDR3 spans 16 amino acids. CDR1 is SEHNR and CDR2 is FQNEAQ in the germline V gene (reference sequence). This CDR3 reads CASSGTSGSITDTQYF. CDR3 DNA: TGTGCCAGCAGCGGGACTAGCGGGAGTATCACAGATACGCAGTATTTT. Together with reference TRBV7-9 and TRBJ2-3, the CDR3 gives the full variable domain: DTGVSQNPRHKITKRGQNVTFRCDPISEHNRLYWYRQTLGQGPEFLTYFQNEAQLEKSRLLSDRFSAERPKGSFSTLEIQRTEQGDSAMYLCASSGTSGSITDTQYFGPGTRLTVL.

This chain uses TRBV7-9 with TRBJ2-3; 12 nucleotides agree with TRBD2. V gave up 5 bases and J gave up 3 bases; unmatched junction bases: 9. The CDR3 loop spans 17 amino acids. Germline lookup yields CDR1 SEHNR and CDR2 FQNEAQ (reference sequence). The CDR3 region has the DNA TGTGCCAGCAGCCCTCTAGCGGGAGGGTGGTCAACAGATACGCAGTATTTT. It specifies CASSPLAGGWSTDTQYF.

The chain combines TRBV1 with TRBJ2-5; TRBD2 is taken as the D call from the table, unchecked against the DNA. TRBV1 is classified as a pseudogene. The CDR3 loop spans 20 amino acids. CDR3 sequence: CTSSQDRRTSKTSYQETQYF. As DNA, the CDR3 is TGCACCAGCAGCCAAGATCGAAGGACTAGCAAAACCTCCTATCAAGAGACCCAGTACTTC.

This clone was detected a few times. The CDR3 region is CASSPLSNGNQPQHF. The CDR3 DNA reads TGTGCCAGCAGTCCCCTGTCCAACGGGAATCAGCCCCAGCATTTT. The genes are TRBV27 and TRBJ1-5; D is ambiguous. Trimming took off 5 bases at V and 4 bases at J, with 15 bases between the two ends. Germline V gives CDR1 MNHEY, CDR2 SMNVEV (reference sequence). The CDR3 extends over 15 amino acids.

The chain links TRBV7-2 to TRBJ2-1, with D tentatively TRBD1 (5 bases). V gave up 3 bases and J gave up 9 bases, with 12 bases separating them. This CDR3 is built from 13 residues. Germline CDR1 and CDR2: SGHTA and FQGNSA. CDR3 amino acids: CASSFNQGGEQFF. The CDR3 DNA reads TGTGCCAGCAGCTTCAACCAGGGCGGTGAGCAGTTCTTC.

This clone was recorded a few times. The gene calls are TRBV6-1 and TRBJ2-7, with 10 bases matching TRBD1. V trimming: 6 bases; J trimming: 9 bases; junction bases outside the gene matches: 11. Germline-derived CDR1 and CDR2 are MNHNS and SASEGT. The CDR3 totals 14 residues. CDR3 sequence reads: CASSSGTGVCRQYF. In DNA form, the CDR3 reads TGTGCCAGCAGCTCCGGGACAGGGGTCTGTCGGCAGTACTTC.

This chain uses TRBV18 with TRBJ1-1, with 7 bases that match TRBD1. Looked up from germline, CDR1 is KGHSH and CDR2 is LQKENI. The CDR3 loop spans 15 amino acids. J gave up 2 bases and V 2 bases, and 5 bases lay outside the gene matches. CDR3 in DNA: TGTGCCAGCTCACCATGGGACAGCCGTAACACTGAAGCTTTCTTT. Amino acid sequence: CASSPWDSRNTEAFF.

This clone was picked up a small number of times. The chain recombines TRBV5-6 with TRBJ1-5; no clear D. Germline V lookup: CDR1 SGHDT, CDR2 YYEEEE. The CDR3 has 15 residues. V shed 1 base and J shed 4 bases, with 12 bases lying between them. CDR3 in amino acids: CASSLWADINQPQHF. CDR3 bases: TGTGCCAGCAGCTTGTGGGCAGACATTAATCAGCCCCAGCATTTT. The variable domain in full, with the rest retrieved from reference TRBV5-6 and TRBJ1-5, is DAGVTQSPTHLIKTRGQQVTLRCSPKSGHDTVSWYQQALGQGPQFIFQYYEEEERQRGNFPDRFSGHQFPNYSSELNVNALLLGDSALYLCASSLWADINQPQHFGDGTRLSIL.

This clone occurred once. V gene TRBV5-1 combines with J gene TRBJ2-7; 10 bases map to TRBD2. The V gene end was trimmed by 6 bases and the J gene end by 0 bases; junction bases not matched to a gene: 6. The V gene's germline CDR1 is SGHRS and CDR2 YFSETQ. This CDR3 has 15 amino acids. The CDR3 DNA sequence: TGCGCCAGCACCGCGACTAGCGGGTCCTCCTACGAGCAGTACTTC. It specifies CASTATSGSSYEQYF.

A single count supports this clone. This chain joins TRBV4-1 and TRBJ2-1; the match to TRBD2 covers 7 bases. Germline V gives CDR1 MGHRA, CDR2 YSYEKL. The CDR3 consists of 14 residues. With V trimmed by 6 bases and J by 8 bases, 10 bases remained unmatched. The CDR3, as DNA: TGCGCCAGCAGTGGGCTAGCGGTCGTCTATGAGCAGTTCTTC. Translating it yields CASSGLAVVYEQFF.

The chain is built from TRBV6-6 and TRBJ1-1; perhaps TRBD1 as D (5 bases). Germline CDR1 reads MNHNY; CDR2 reads SVGAGI (reference sequence). The CDR3 contains 14 residues. V lost 2 bases to trimming and J lost 3 bases, with 10 bases between them. The DNA for the CDR3 is TGTGCCAGCAGTTACCTTAAAGGGGACACTGAAGCTTTCTTT. This encodes CASSYLKGDTEAFF.

This chain joins TRBV9 and TRBJ2-1; the match to TRBD2 covers 10 bases. With V trimmed by 2 bases and J by 5 bases, 4 bases remained unmatched. The CDR3 is 15 residues long. Germline V gene sequence: CDR1 SGDLS, CDR2 YYNGEE. CDR3 DNA sequence: TGTGCCAGCAGCGTCACTAGCGGGGAGAACAATGAGCAGTTCTTC. Its translation: CASSVTSGENNEQFF.

The chain joins TRBV30 to TRBJ1-1; TRBD1 might be the D (6 bases). The CDR3 runs to 13 residues. Trimming left V 0 bases short and J 3 bases short, with 8 bases between. CDR1 GTSNPN and CDR2 SVGIG come from the germline V gene (reference sequence). As DNA, the CDR3 is TGTGCCTGGAGTGTAGCAGGGGACACTGAAGCTTTCTTT. Its protein is CAWSVAGDTEAFF.